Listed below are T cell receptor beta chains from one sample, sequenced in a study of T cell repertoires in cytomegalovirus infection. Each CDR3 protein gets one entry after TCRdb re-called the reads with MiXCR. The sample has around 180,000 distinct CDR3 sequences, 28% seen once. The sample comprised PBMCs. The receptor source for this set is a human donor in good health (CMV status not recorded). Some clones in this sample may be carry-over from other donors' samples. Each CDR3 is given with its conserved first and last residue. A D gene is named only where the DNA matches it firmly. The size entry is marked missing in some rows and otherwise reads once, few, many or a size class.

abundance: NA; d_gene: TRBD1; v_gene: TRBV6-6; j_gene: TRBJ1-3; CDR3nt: TGTGCCAGCAGTCCGGGACAGGGGGCGGTTGGAAACACCATATATTTT; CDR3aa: CASSPGQGAVGNTIYF
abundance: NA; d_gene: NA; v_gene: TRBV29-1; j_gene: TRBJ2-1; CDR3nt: TGCAGCGTTGAAGATCTCGACAGATCCTCCTACAATGAGCAGTTCTTC; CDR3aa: CSVEDLDRSSYNEQFF
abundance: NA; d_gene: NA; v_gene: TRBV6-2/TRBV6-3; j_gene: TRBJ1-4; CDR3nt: TGTGCCTCATACGGGGAAACAGGACCTGAAAAACTGTTTTTT; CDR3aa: CASYGETGPEKLFF
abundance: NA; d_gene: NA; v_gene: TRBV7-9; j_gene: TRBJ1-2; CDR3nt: TGTGCCAGCAGCCCTGCCGGGACTCTAGGCTACACCTTC; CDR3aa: CASSPAGTLGYTF
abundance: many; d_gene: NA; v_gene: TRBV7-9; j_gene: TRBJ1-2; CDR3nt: TGTGCCAGCAGTTCCCTCAGGGAGAGCGGCTACACCTTC; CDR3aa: CASSSLRESGYTF
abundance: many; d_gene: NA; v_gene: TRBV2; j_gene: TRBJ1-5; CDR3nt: TGTGCCAGCAGTGAAGCCCGGACGAGAAATCAGCCCCAGCATTTT; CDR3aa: CASSEARTRNQPQHF
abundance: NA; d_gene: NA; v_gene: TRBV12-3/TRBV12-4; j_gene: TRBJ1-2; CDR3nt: TGTGCCAGCAGTTTGGGGGGGACGGACTATGGCTACACCTTC; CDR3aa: CASSLGGTDYGYTF
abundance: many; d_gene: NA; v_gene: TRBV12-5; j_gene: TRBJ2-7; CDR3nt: TGTGCTAGTGGTTTGATCCGGGGCGAGCAGTACTTC; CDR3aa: CASGLIRGEQYF
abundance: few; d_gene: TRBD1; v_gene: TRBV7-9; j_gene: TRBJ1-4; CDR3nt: TGTGCCAGCAGCTTGTTCGAACGAGGGGGCGCGTCGGTATCTAATGAAAAACTGTTTTTT; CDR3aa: CASSLFERGGASVSNEKLFF
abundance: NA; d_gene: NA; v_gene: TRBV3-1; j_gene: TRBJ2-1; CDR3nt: TGTGCCAGCAGCCAAGTCGGCGCGGGGAATAACAATGAGCAGTTCTTC; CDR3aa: CASSQVGAGNNNEQFF
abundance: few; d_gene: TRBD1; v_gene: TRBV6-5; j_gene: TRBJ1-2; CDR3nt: TGTGCCAGCAGTTACCCGGACAGGTCTAGAGGCTACACCTTC; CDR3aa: CASSYPDRSRGYTF
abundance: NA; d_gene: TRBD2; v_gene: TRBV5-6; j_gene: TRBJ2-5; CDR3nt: TGTGCCAGCAGATTGGGACTAGCGGGGGGGCTGGGAGAGACCCAGTACTTC; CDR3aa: CASRLGLAGGLGETQYF
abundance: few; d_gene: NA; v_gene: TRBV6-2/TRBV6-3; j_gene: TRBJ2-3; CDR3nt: TGTGCCAGCAGCCCGCCCTTAAGCACAGATACGCAGTATTTT; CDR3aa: CASSPPLSTDTQYF
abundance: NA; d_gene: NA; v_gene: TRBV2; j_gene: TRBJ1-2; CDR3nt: TGTGCCAGCAGTGAAAACAGCAACTATGGCTACACCTTC; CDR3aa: CASSENSNYGYTF
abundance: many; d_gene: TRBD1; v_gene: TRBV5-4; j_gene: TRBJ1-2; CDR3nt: TGTGCCAGCAGACTGACAGGGAACTATGGCTACACCTTC; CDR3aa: CASRLTGNYGYTF
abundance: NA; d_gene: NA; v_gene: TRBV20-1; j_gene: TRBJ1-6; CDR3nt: TGCAGTGCTAGAGTCGACTATAATTCACCCCTCCACTTT; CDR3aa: CSARVDYNSPLHF
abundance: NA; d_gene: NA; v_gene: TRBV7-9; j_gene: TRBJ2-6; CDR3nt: TGTGCCAGCAGCCCCAGGGTTACTGGGGCCAACGTCCTGACTTTC; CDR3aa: CASSPRVTGANVLTF
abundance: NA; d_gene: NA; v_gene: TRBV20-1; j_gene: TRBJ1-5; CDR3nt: TGCAGTGCCAGGGCAGGGGCCGGAGATCAGCCCCAGCATTTT; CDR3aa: CSARAGAGDQPQHF
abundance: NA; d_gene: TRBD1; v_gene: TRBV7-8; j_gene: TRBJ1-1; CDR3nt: TGTGCCAGCAGCCCGTGGAAGTATTGTGGGACAGTGAACACTGAAGCTTTCTTT; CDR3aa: CASSPWKYCGTVNTEAFF
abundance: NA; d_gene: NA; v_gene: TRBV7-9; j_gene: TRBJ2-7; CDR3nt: TGTGCCAGCAGCTTCGGGGACTTGGGTGAGCAGTACTTC; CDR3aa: CASSFGDLGEQYF
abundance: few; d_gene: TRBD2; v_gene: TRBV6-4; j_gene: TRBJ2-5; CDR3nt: TGTGCCTACAGCCTTCCAGCGGGGCCAGAGACCCAGTACTTC; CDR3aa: CAYSLPAGPETQYF
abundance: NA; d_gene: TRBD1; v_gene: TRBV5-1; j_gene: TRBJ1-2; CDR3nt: TGCGCCAGCAGCACCTCGACAGGGAACTATGGCTACACCTTC; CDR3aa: CASSTSTGNYGYTF
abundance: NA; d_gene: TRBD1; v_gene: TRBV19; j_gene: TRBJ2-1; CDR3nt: TGTGCCACCTCCGGGACAGGGGGCTCTAAGGAGCAGTTCTTC; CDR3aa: CATSGTGGSKEQFF
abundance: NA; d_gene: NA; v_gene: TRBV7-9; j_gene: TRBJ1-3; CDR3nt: TGTGCCAGCAGCTTCGGTCTAGCCGTTGGAAACACCATATATTTT; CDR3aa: CASSFGLAVGNTIYF
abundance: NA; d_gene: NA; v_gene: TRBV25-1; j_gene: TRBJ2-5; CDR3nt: TGTGCCAGCAGTGAAAAGTCCGGAGGGCAAGAGACCCAGTACTTC; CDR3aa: CASSEKSGGQETQYF
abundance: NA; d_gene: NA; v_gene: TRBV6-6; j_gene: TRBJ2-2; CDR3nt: TGTGCCAGCACCCAAACATTGGGGATCGGGGAGCTGTTTTTT; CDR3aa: CASTQTLGIGELFF
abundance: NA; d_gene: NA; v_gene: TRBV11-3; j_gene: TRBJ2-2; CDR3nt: TGTGCCAGCAGCTTAGAGTGGGAAACCGGGGAGCTGTTTTTT; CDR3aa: CASSLEWETGELFF
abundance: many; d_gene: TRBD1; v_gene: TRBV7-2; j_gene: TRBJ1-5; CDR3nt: TGTGCCAGCAGCTGGGGAATTGGGACAGATAGCAATCAGCCCCAGCATTTT; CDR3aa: CASSWGIGTDSNQPQHF
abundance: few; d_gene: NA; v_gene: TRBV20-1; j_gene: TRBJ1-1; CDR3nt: TGCAGTGCTCCCACGGCCCTAGGGAACACTGAAGCTTTCTTT; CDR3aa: CSAPTALGNTEAFF
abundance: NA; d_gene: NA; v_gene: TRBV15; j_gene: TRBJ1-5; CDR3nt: TGTGCCACCGCCGGGACACTGAGCAATCAGCCCCAGCATTTT; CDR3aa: CATAGTLSNQPQHF
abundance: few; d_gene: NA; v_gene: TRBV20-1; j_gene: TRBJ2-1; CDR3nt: TGCAGTGCCCGGGCCTATATGGGGCATAGGGATGAGCAGTTCTTC; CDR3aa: CSARAYMGHRDEQFF
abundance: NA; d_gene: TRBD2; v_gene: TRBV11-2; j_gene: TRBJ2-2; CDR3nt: TGTGCCAGCAGCTTATATATGGAGCGGGGGGGCCCGAACACCGGGGAGCTGTTTTTT; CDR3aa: CASSLYMERGGPNTGELFF
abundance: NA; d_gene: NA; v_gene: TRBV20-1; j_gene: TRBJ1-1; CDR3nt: TGCAGTGTTACTCCGATGGGGGCGGGTACTGAAGCTTTCTTT; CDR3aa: CSVTPMGAGTEAFF
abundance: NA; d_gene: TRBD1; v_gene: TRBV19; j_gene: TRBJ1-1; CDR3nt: TGTGCCAGTAGTTTCGCGGCTCTTACAGGGGGGACTGAAGCTTTCTTT; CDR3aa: CASSFAALTGGTEAFF
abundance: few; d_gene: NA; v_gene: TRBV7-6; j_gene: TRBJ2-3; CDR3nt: TGTGCCAGCAGCTTAGCTATAGGTAGCCCAGATACGCAGTATTTT; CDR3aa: CASSLAIGSPDTQYF
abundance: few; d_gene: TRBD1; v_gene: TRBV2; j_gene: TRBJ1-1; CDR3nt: TGTGCCAGCAGTCAACGACAGGGCCGACCGGAAGCTTTCTTT; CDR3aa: CASSQRQGRPEAFF
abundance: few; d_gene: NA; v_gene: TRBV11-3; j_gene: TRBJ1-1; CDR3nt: TGTGCCAGCAGTCTAAACGCGGGGACTGAAGCTTTCTTT; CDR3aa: CASSLNAGTEAFF
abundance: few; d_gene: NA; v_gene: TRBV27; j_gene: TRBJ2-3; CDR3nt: TGTGCCAGCAGGACAAGCACAGATACGCAGTATTTT; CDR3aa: CASRTSTDTQYF
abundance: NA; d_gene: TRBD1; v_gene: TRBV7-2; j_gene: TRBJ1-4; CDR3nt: TGTGCCAGCAGCTTAGGGACAGGGTTATCGGGAGAAAAACTGTTTTTT; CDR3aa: CASSLGTGLSGEKLFF
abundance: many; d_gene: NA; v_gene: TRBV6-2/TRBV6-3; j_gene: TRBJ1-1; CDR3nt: TGTGCCAGCACCACCCCCGGGGTAGCGAACACTGAAGCTTTCTTT; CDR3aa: CASTTPGVANTEAFF
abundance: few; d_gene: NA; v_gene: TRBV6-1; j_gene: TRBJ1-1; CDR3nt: TGTGCCAGCACCAAGGACCGGAACACTGAAGCTTTCTTT; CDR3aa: CASTKDRNTEAFF
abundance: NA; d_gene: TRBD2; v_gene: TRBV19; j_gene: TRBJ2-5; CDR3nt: TGTGCCAGTAGTAATAGGGGGACTAGCGGGGATCAAGAGACCCAGTACTTC; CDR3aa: CASSNRGTSGDQETQYF
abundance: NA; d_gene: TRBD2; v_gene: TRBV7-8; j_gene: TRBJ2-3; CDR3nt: TGTGCCCTGGGGGGGGGCACAGATACGCAGTATTTT; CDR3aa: CALGGGTDTQYF
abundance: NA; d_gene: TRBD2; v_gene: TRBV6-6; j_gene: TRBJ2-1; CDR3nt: TGTGCCACAACCCTAGCGGGGCGAAACAATGAGCAGTTCTTC; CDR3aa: CATTLAGRNNEQFF
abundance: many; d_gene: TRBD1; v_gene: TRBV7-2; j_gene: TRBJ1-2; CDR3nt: TGTGCCAGCAGACCAGACAGGGTGTGGGGCTACACCTTC; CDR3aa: CASRPDRVWGYTF
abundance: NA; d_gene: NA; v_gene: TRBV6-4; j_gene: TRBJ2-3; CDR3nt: TGTGCCAGCAAGACGGGACCGAGCACAGATACGCAGTATTTT; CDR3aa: CASKTGPSTDTQYF
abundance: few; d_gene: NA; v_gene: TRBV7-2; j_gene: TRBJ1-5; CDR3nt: TGTGCCAGCAGCTTAACCCCCTCAGGCAATCAGCCCCAGCATTTT; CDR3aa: CASSLTPSGNQPQHF
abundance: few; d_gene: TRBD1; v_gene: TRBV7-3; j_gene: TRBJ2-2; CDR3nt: TGTGCCAGCAGCTCGACAGGGGGCATGGCCGGGGAGCTGTTTTTT; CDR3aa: CASSSTGGMAGELFF
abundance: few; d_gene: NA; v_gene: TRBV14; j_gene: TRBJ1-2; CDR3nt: TGTGCCAGCAGCCAAAGAGGAGGAGACAGAAACTATGGCTACACCTTC; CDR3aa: CASSQRGGDRNYGYTF
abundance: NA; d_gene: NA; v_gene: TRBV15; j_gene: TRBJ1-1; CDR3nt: TGTGCCACCTCACGGGACCGAACGCCAGAAGCTTTCTTT; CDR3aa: CATSRDRTPEAFF
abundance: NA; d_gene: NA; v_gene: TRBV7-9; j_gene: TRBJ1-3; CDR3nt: TGTGCCAGCAGCCTCACTACATCGGGAAACACCATATATTTT; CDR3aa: CASSLTTSGNTIYF
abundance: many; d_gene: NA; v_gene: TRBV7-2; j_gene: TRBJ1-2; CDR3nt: TGTGCCAGCAGCTTATCGGGTTTGGATGGCTACACCTTC; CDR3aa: CASSLSGLDGYTF
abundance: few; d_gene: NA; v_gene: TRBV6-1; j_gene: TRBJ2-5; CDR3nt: TGTGCCAGCAGTCTGGACTTACAAGAGACCCAGTACTTC; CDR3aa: CASSLDLQETQYF
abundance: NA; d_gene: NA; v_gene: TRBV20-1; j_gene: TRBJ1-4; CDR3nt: TGCAGTGCTTCTCAGGGAGCGGGGAATTTTCTGTTTTTT; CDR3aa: CSASQGAGNFLFF
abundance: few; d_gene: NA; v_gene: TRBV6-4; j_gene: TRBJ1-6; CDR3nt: TGTGCCAGCAGTACCGGGGCCTTCTATAATTCACCCCTCCACTTT; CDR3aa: CASSTGAFYNSPLHF
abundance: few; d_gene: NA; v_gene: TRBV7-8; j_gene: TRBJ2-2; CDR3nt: TGTGCCAGCAGCTTAGGATTGTTGGGCGGGGAGCTGTTTTTT; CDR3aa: CASSLGLLGGELFF
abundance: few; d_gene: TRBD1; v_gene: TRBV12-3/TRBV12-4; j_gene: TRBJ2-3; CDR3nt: TGTGCCAGCAGGGAGGGACAGGCCGGGACAGATACGCAGTATTTT; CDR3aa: CASREGQAGTDTQYF
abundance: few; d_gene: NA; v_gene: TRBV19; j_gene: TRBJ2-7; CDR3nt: TGTGCCAGTAGTATAGACGGAGGGGGGTCCTACGAGCAGTACTTC; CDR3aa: CASSIDGGGSYEQYF